Listed here are 17 T cell receptor beta chains from one sample, sequenced in a study of blood T cells in healthy people across ages. Then a second PCR, running roughly 6 to 11 cycles, was carried out with a sample-barcoded 5' primer and a J-beta primer mix. TCRdb re-derived calls from the 5' RACE reads in MiXCR, one entry per CDR3 protein. Here the sample spans more than 600,000 distinct CDR3 sequences, roughly 25% being singletons. The same sample was also used in a study of T cells of mothers and their children.

Material: blood. The receptors stem from a boy between 10 and 17 years old in good health.

This clonotype appeared a single time. This rearrangement joins TRBV5-1 to TRBJ2-1; 9 positions agree with TRBD2. The germline V gene encodes CDR1 SGHRS and CDR2 YFSETQ. V trimming: 4 bases; J trimming: 7 bases; junction bases outside the gene matches: 9. This CDR3 contains 15 residues. The CDR3 spells CASSQGLAQGNEQFF. The CDR3, as DNA: TGCGCCAGCAGCCAAGGACTAGCGCAGGGTAATGAGCAGTTCTTC.

V usage is TRBV5-1 and J usage is TRBJ2-5; TRBD2 is a possible D gene (5 bases). Trimming removed 4 bases at V and 4 bases at J, with 17 bases between. The CDR3 contains 15 residues. Germline-derived CDR1 and CDR2 are SGHRS and YFSETQ. Here the CDR3 reads CASSRTDYFRETQYF. Written as DNA, the CDR3 is TGCGCCAGCAGCCGGACCGACTATTTTAGAGAGACCCAGTACTTC.

This chain joins TRBV5-1 and TRBJ2-6; D not resolved. The CDR3 extends over 18 amino acids. Between the trimmed V and J ends, which lost 0 bases and 0 bases, there was a span of 13 bases. CDR1 SGHRS and CDR2 YFSETQ come from the germline V gene. CDR3 nucleotide sequence: TGCGCCAGCAGCTTGGAGGATAGAGGTTCCTCTGGGGCCAACGTCCTGACTTTC. Its protein product is CASSLEDRGSSGANVLTF.

Concerning this clonotype itself: A read error may account for a junction end that differs from germline. V is TRBV11-2 and J is TRBJ2-1; 9 bases are shared with TRBD2. CDR1 is SGHAT and CDR2 is FQNNGV in the germline V gene. The CDR3 runs 16 residues. CDR3 nucleotide sequence: TGCGCCAGCAGCTTGAGGGCGGGAGGGCCTTACAATGAGCAGTTCTTC. This translates into CASSLRAGGPYNEQFF.

There are a few counts of this clonotype. The rearrangement uses TRBV28 and TRBJ2-7, with 10 bases fitting TRBD1. The germline gives CDR1 MDHEN, CDR2 SYDVKM. The CDR3 consists of 15 residues. The trim removed 5 bases at V and 3 bases at J, leaving 7 bases unmatched. The CDR3 nucleotides read TGTGCCAGCAGTGTTCCGGGACAGGGGCACTACGAGCAGTACTTC. Amino acids: CASSVPGQGHYEQYF.

The V call is TRBV2, the J call TRBJ2-5, with D possibly matching TRBD2 (6 bases). The CDR3 loop spans 14 amino acids. Trimming took 1 base from V and 2 from J, leaving 8 bases between them. Germline CDR1 SNHLY, CDR2 FYNNEI. Written as DNA, the CDR3 is TGTGCCAGCAGTGAAGATGCGGGGCAAGAGACCCAGTACTTC. Translating it yields CASSEDAGQETQYF.

This clonotype turned up a few times. The chain links TRBV6-1 to TRBJ2-2, with D unresolved. The CDR3 runs to 15 residues. Germline CDR1 reads MNHNS; CDR2 reads SASEGT. The ends were cut back, 6 bases at V and 7 bases at J, with 18 bases in the middle. CDR3 in DNA: TGTGCCAGCAGCCTCGCCGAATCCCAGAACGGGGAGCTGTTTTTT. It yields the protein CASSLAESQNGELFF.

This rearrangement joins TRBV6-6 to TRBJ2-5; TRBD1 aligns across 8 bases. Matching the DNA end better, TRBJ2-1 makes the J call doubtful. The CDR3 has 14 amino acids. Germline CDR1 is MNHNY and CDR2 is SVGAGI (reference sequence). CDR3 coding DNA: TGTGCCAGCAGCGGACTACAGGGGGTGGATGAGCAGTTCTTC. It yields the protein CASSGLQGVDEQFF.

This clonotype occurred a few times. This sequence joins TRBV29-1 and TRBJ2-3, with a possible D match to TRBD2 (5 bases). Trimming stripped 3 bases from V and 4 bases from J, with 14 bases between. The CDR3 loop spans 14 amino acids. Looked up from germline, CDR1 is SQVTM and CDR2 is ANQGSEA. The CDR3 sequence: CSVDMFSGSDTQYF. In DNA, the CDR3 is TGCAGCGTTGATATGTTTTCGGGGTCAGATACGCAGTATTTT.

This clonotype has only a few counts. J is TRBJ2-7 and V is TRBV21-1; no DNA check was done on the table's D call, TRBD2. TRBV21-1 is listed as a pseudogene. This CDR3 spans 17 amino acids. The CDR3 DNA reads TGTGCCAGCAGCAAGGGTGGAGGGTTAGGCAGGGAGCACGAGCAGTGCTTC. Translating it yields CASSKGGGLGREHEQCF.

CDR3 DNA sequence: TGTGCCAGCAGTCCCAGGGTGGGACTAGCGGGGGAGCAGTTCTTC. It codes for CASSPRVGLAGEQFF. The chain has TRBV2 and TRBJ2-1, with 13 bases aligning to TRBD2. Germline CDR1 SNHLY, CDR2 FYNNEI. This CDR3 has 15 residues. The junction had 8 bases not matched to a gene; V was cut back by 5 bases and J by 10 bases.

This chain uses TRBV5-1 with TRBJ2-3, with 7 bases aligning to TRBD2. Per the germline V gene, CDR1 is SGHRS and CDR2 is YFSETQ. Germline trimming cut 4 bases from V and 2 bases from J; bases unmatched to any gene: 13. The CDR3 is 17 amino acids. The CDR3, as DNA: TGCGCCAGCAGCCCACAGCCCGGGGGGACCCTCACAGATACGCAGTATTTT. As protein: CASSPQPGGTLTDTQYF.

V usage is TRBV9 and J usage is TRBJ2-5, with D perhaps being TRBD1 or TRBD2 (6 bases each). The J call may not be correct, given that the DNA end is closer to TRBJ2-1. The CDR3 runs 13 residues. The germline V gene encodes CDR1 SGDLS and CDR2 YYNGEE. DNA of the CDR3: TGTGCCAGCAGCGCCGGAGGGGGGAGTGAGCAGTTCTTC. It encodes CASSAGGGSEQFF.

V gene TRBV24-1 combines with J gene TRBJ1-5; D not certain. Trimming removed 6 bases from V and 3 bases from J, with 8 bases in between. The CDR3 loop spans 13 amino acids. Germline V lookup: CDR1 KGHDR, CDR2 SFDVKD. CDR3 residues: CATSQGINQPQHF. CDR3 sequence (DNA): TGTGCCACCAGTCAAGGGATCAATCAGCCCCAGCATTTT.

V and J are TRBV6-6 and TRBJ1-4; possibly TRBD1 for D (5 bases). The CDR3 spans 14 residues. The V gene's germline CDR1 is MNHNY and CDR2 SVGAGI (reference sequence). Trimming shortened V by 5 bases and J by 4 bases, and 11 bases separated the two germline ends. DNA for the CDR3: TGTGCCAGCAGTCCCCGGGGCGGTAATGAAAAACTGTTTTTT. Encoded protein: CASSPRGGNEKLFF.

This clonotype was counted between two and nine times. This rearrangement joins TRBV5-1 to TRBJ1-4; 7 bases are a match to TRBD1. CDR3 length: 14 residues. V gave up 5 bases and J gave up 5 bases; unmatched junction bases: 6. Germline-derived CDR1 and CDR2 are SGHRS and YFSETQ. CDR3 nucleotides: TGCGCCAGCAGTAATGAGGGACAGAATGAAAAACTGTTTTTT. Translation: CASSNEGQNEKLFF.

In its sample, this clonotype was seen a few times. The V gene is TRBV29-1, the J gene TRBJ2-5, with TRBD2 matching 13 bases. Gene TRBJ2-1 matches the end of the DNA better, so the J call may be wrong. This CDR3 is built from 14 residues. Germline V CDR1 and CDR2: SQVTM, ANQGSEA. The CDR3 is CSVRSGLAGDEQFF. CDR3 DNA sequence: TGCAGCGTCAGATCCGGACTAGCGGGAGATGAGCAGTTCTTC.